These 29 T cell receptor beta chains came from one sample sequenced in a study of blood T cell repertoires in COVID-19. Assay used: immunoSEQ multiplex PCR; TCRdb lists only in-frame clones, some missing. The sample has some 57,000 clones; about 88% are singletons. The sample consisted of peripheral blood. The receptor set was obtained from a man aged 55-75 years with acute or convalescent COVID-19.

J is TRBJ1-2 and V is TRBV7-9; 8 positions match TRBD1. V lost 1 base, J lost 5 bases, and 12 bases stayed unmatched. There are 17 residues in the CDR3. Germline lookup yields CDR1 SEHNR and CDR2 FQNEAQ (reference sequence). CDR3 sequence (DNA): TGTGCCAGCAGCTTAGAGACAGGGGTGTCGTTTCTTTATGGCTACACCTTC. This codes for CASSLETGVSFLYGYTF.

This chain uses TRBV27 with TRBJ1-2; D unresolved. Trimming removed 4 bases from V and 0 bases from J, with 9 bases in between. Germline V gene sequence: CDR1 MNHEY, CDR2 SMNVEV (reference sequence). CDR3 size: 14 residues. CDR3: CASSSPNTNYGYTF. For the CDR3, the DNA is TGTGCCAGCAGTTCCCCTAATACTAACTATGGCTACACCTTC.

V is TRBV11-2 and J is TRBJ1-2; 9 positions match TRBD1. Germline CDR1 and CDR2: SGHAT and FQNNGV. J was trimmed by 7 bases and V by 4 bases; bases with no gene match: 7. The CDR3 consists of 14 residues. CDR3 DNA sequence: TGTGCCAGCAGCTCGGACAGGGGAAGGGCTGGCTACACCTTC. Residues: CASSSDRGRAGYTF.

This clone was observed a single time. One junction end does not reproduce the germline sequence, and a read error may be involved. The V call is TRBV7-7, the J call TRBJ2-5; tentatively, D is TRBD1 (5 bases). CDR1 and CDR2 (germline): SSHAT, FNYEAQ (reference sequence). CDR3 size: 15 residues. CDR3 sequence reads: CASSLAQGAWETQYF. CDR3 sequence (DNA): TGTGCTAGCAGCTTAGCCCAGGGCGCATGGGAGACCCAGTACTTC.

The genes are TRBV9 and TRBJ1-2, with unresolved D. V dropped 4 bases and J dropped 2 bases, with 9 bases sitting between them. The CDR3 is 13 amino acids. Germline CDR1 SGDLS, CDR2 YYNGEE. The DNA for the CDR3 is TGTGCCAGCAGCATCGGGGAGAACTATGGCTACACCTTC. Encoded protein: CASSIGENYGYTF.

This chain connects TRBV6-2 or TRBV6-3 to TRBJ2-7; perhaps TRBD2 as D (5 bases). V lost 5 bases, J lost 6 bases, and 8 bases lay in between. CDR3 length equals 11 residues. Per germline, CDR1 MNHEY and CDR2 SVGEGT. CDR3 region: CASSRAGEQYF. The CDR3 DNA sequence: TGTGCCAGCAGTCGTGCGGGCGAGCAGTACTTC.

This clone was seen once. The V call is TRBV6-1, the J call TRBJ1-6; TRBD1 agrees at 9 bases. The V and J ends lost 1 base and 7 bases, in that order; junction bases with no gene match: 14. The CDR3 loop spans 19 amino acids. Germline V gene lookup returns CDR1 MNHNS and CDR2 SASEGT. Here the CDR3 reads CASSEEDGLLGTGNSPLHF. The CDR3 DNA sequence: TGTGCCAGCAGTGAAGAAGATGGTCTGTTGGGGACAGGGAATTCACCCCTCCACTTT.

The chain is built from TRBV5-6 and TRBJ2-7, with 8 positions matching TRBD1. Looked up from germline, CDR1 is SGHDT and CDR2 is YYEEEE. V dropped 2 bases and J dropped 4; count of bases not matched to a gene: 8. The CDR3 is 15 residues long. The CDR3 region is CASSFRGPLGYEQYF. The DNA of the CDR3 is TGTGCCAGCAGCTTCAGGGGGCCCCTCGGGTACGAGCAGTACTTC.

This clone has just a few counts. The chain employs TRBV23-1 and TRBJ1-4; 9 bases match TRBD1. TRBV23-1 is an ORF, with its function uncertain. V lost 7 bases to trimming and J lost 7 bases; unmatched junction nucleotides: 7. There are 14 residues in the CDR3. For the CDR3, the DNA is TGCGCCAGCACCTCGGGACAGGGAGGTGAAAAACTGTTTTTT. Amino acids: CASTSGQGGEKLFF.

This clone was detected only once. The gene calls are TRBV5-1 and TRBJ2-1; 10 positions match TRBD2. Trimming removed 6 bases from V and 2 bases from J; junction bases left unmatched: 5. CDR1 is SGHRS and CDR2 is YFSETQ in the germline V gene. CDR3 length: 15 residues. The CDR3 coding sequence is TGCGCCAGCAACATAGCGGGGGGAACCTACAATGAGCAGTTCTTC. This translates into CASNIAGGTYNEQFF.

The chain links TRBV27 to TRBJ1-2; D uncertain. The CDR3 spans 13 residues. Deletions cut 6 bases from V and 8 bases from J, with 16 bases between. Germline V lookup: CDR1 MNHEY, CDR2 SMNVEV (reference sequence). CDR3 residues: CASSSGLTVGYTF. CDR3 in DNA: TGTGCCAGCAGCTCTGGCTTAACAGTAGGCTACACCTTC.

The V and J genes are TRBV3-1 (or the pseudogene TRBV3-2) and TRBJ1-1; D uncertain. From germline, CDR1 is LGHDT and CDR2 YNNKEL (reference sequence). This CDR3 region has 12 residues. V lost 2 bases and J 3 bases, leaving 4 bases between the germline ends. This chain's CDR3 is CASSQRDTEAFF. The CDR3 bases are TGTGCCAGCAGCCAACGGGACACTGAAGCTTTCTTT.

The V call is TRBV5-1, the J call TRBJ2-7; TRBD1 agrees at 10 bases. Trimming at V came to 4 bases and at J to 3 bases, leaving 4 bases not matched to a gene. CDR1 SGHRS and CDR2 YFSETQ come from the germline V gene. The CDR3 loop spans 14 amino acids. CDR3 region: CASSPRTGGYEQYF. The CDR3 nucleotides read TGCGCCAGCAGCCCGAGGACAGGGGGCTACGAGCAGTACTTC.

V and J are TRBV18 and TRBJ1-1; D call uncertain. The germline V gene has CDR1 KGHSH and CDR2 LQKENI. There are 15 residues in the CDR3. The germline V and J ends were trimmed by 2 bases and 1 base, with 11 bases remaining between them. CDR3 sequence reads: CASSPFGVRNTEAFF. In nucleotides, the CDR3 is TGTGCCAGCTCACCATTCGGGGTCAGGAACACTGAAGCTTTCTTT.

The chain links TRBV6-1 to TRBJ1-5; unclear D gene. CDR1 MNHNS and CDR2 SASEGT come from the germline V gene. The CDR3 contains 17 residues. Trimming took off 2 bases at V and 0 bases at J, with 14 bases between the two ends. CDR3 residues: CASSELAGGHSNQPQHF. The CDR3 DNA follows: TGTGCCAGCAGTGAATTGGCAGGTGGTCATAGCAATCAGCCCCAGCATTTT.

The chain employs TRBV6-5 and TRBJ2-2; 11 nucleotides align to TRBD2. The trim removed 0 bases at V and 9 bases at J, leaving 6 bases unmatched. There are 16 residues in the CDR3. Germline CDR1 MNHEY, CDR2 SVGAGI. The CDR3 sequence is CASSYSPSGGSRELFF. CDR3 in DNA: TGTGCCAGCAGTTACTCGCCTAGCGGGGGGAGTAGGGAGCTGTTTTTT.

The chain couples TRBV7-2 to TRBJ1-5; unclear D gene. The CDR3 extends over 14 amino acids. CDR1 and CDR2 (germline): SGHTA, FQGNSA. V lost 5 bases and J 4 bases, leaving 12 bases between the germline ends. This CDR3 reads CASSNRRENQPQHF. The CDR3 bases are TGTGCCAGCAGCAATAGACGGGAGAATCAGCCCCAGCATTTT.

Concerning this clone: One end of the junction varies from germline; a read error may be responsible. V and J are TRBV2 and TRBJ2-1; D is unclear. Germline V gene sequence: CDR1 SNHLY, CDR2 FYNNEI. The CDR3 has 16 residues. As DNA, the CDR3 is TGTGCCACCAGTCGAGGAGTAGTAGGTACCTACAATGAGCAGTTCTTC. Its translation is CATSRGVVGTYNEQFF.

J is TRBJ2-5 and V is TRBV30; D not resolved. V was clipped by 2 bases and J by 5 bases, with 9 bases between them. Germline V gene data show CDR1 as GTSNPN and CDR2 as SVGIG (reference sequence). The CDR3 has 12 amino acids. Written as DNA, the CDR3 is TGTGCCTGGAGTACGCAGTGGGAGACCCAGTACTTC. Translated, it gives CAWSTQWETQYF.

The V call is TRBV12-3 or TRBV12-4, the J call TRBJ1-2, with D hard to call. The germline V and J ends were trimmed by 6 bases and 1 base, with 6 bases remaining between them. The CDR3 consists of 12 residues. The CDR3 loop reads CASSQDNYGYTF. The DNA for the CDR3 is TGTGCCAGCAGCCAGGATAACTATGGCTACACCTTC.

V and J are TRBV5-1 and TRBJ2-7; 15 nucleotides agree with TRBD2. The CDR3 sequence is 17 residues long. Per germline, CDR1 SGHRS and CDR2 YFSETQ. V trimming: 4 bases; J trimming: 4 bases; junction bases outside the gene matches: 9. The CDR3 DNA sequence: TGCGCCAGCAGCCCGCCAACAGGACTAGCGGGGGGGTACGAGCAGTACTTC. This codes for CASSPPTGLAGGYEQYF.

The table lists this clone with a count of one. This chain links TRBV29-1 with TRBJ1-5, with D perhaps matching TRBD1 (5 bases). This CDR3 comprises 14 residues. V was trimmed by 4 bases and J by 2 bases, leaving 12 bases between them. Looked up from germline, CDR1 is SQVTM and CDR2 is ANQGSEA. CDR3 protein: CSVAQGIGNQPQHF. CDR3 coding DNA: TGCAGCGTTGCGCAGGGAATCGGCAATCAGCCCCAGCATTTT.

The gene calls are TRBV30 and TRBJ2-1; no clear D. V was trimmed by 1 base and J by 7 bases, leaving 14 bases between them. The germline CDR1 and CDR2 sequences are GTSNPN and SVGIG (reference sequence). This CDR3 contains 14 residues. CDR3 residues: CAWSASGNMNEQFF. CDR3 coding DNA: TGTGCCTGGAGTGCCTCAGGTAACATGAATGAGCAGTTCTTC.

This sequence joins TRBV6-5 and TRBJ1-3, with 7 bases that match TRBD1. V gave up 6 bases and J gave up 3 bases; unmatched junction bases: 2. Germline V gene data show CDR1 as MNHEY and CDR2 as SVGAGI. The CDR3 spans 13 residues. This CDR3 reads CASRGTVGNTIYF. The CDR3 region has the DNA TGTGCCAGCAGAGGGACAGTTGGAAACACCATATATTTT.

V and J are TRBV25-1 and TRBJ2-5; unclear D gene. CDR3 size: 12 residues. Germline CDR1 reads MGHDK; CDR2 reads SYGVNS. Trimming stripped 7 bases from V and 0 bases from J, with 6 bases between. CDR3 sequence: CASKTDQETQYF. The CDR3 DNA sequence: TGTGCCAGCAAAACAGACCAAGAGACCCAGTACTTC.

The chain has TRBV11-1 and TRBJ1-2; maybe TRBD1 (5 bases). CDR3 length: 14 residues. The germline V and J ends were trimmed by 1 base and 4 bases, with 10 bases remaining between them. Per the germline V gene, CDR1 is SGHAT and CDR2 is FQDESV (reference sequence). The CDR3 DNA reads as TGTGCCAGCAGCTTAGACAGGACGGCCTATGGCTACACCTTC. Its protein is CASSLDRTAYGYTF.

The rearrangement links TRBV19 to TRBJ1-2, with D unresolved. Germline-derived CDR1 and CDR2 are LNHDA and SQIVND (reference sequence). This CDR3 comprises 15 residues. V was shortened by 4 bases and J by 0 bases, with 12 bases between the two germline ends. DNA for the CDR3: TGTGCCAGTAGTACCGCAGACGGAGCTAACTATGGCTACACCTTC. This gives the protein CASSTADGANYGYTF.

The chain carries TRBV6-5 and TRBJ2-7; D is unclear. The germline V gene has CDR1 MNHEY and CDR2 SVGAGI. The CDR3 extends over 13 amino acids. Deletions cut 6 bases from V and 1 base from J, with 10 bases between. CDR3 sequence reads: CASSTPGSYEQYF. Here the CDR3 DNA reads TGTGCCAGCAGCACCCCAGGATCCTACGAGCAGTACTTC.

The chain recombines TRBV10-3 with TRBJ2-2, with a tentative D call TRBD1 (5 bases). The CDR3 loop spans 14 amino acids. The V and J ends lost 10 bases and 1 base respectively, with 13 bases between them. Germline V gives CDR1 ENHRY, CDR2 SYGVKD. DNA of the CDR3: TGTGCCACCCTCTCCACAGGGAACACCGGGGAGCTGTTTTTT. The encoded protein is CATLSTGNTGELFF.